This T cell receptor (beta chain) was sequenced in a study of blood T cell dynamics during melanoma immunotherapy. Study-level information: First-line therapy was either pembrolizumab or nivolumab with ipilimumab for metastatic melanoma.

A fixed DNA input of around 0.35 ug was used per bulk PBMC sample. The repertoire was sequenced with immunoSEQ multiplex PCR; TCRdb's copy has only in-frame clones and lacks some. Of approximately 9,700 clones detected, about 90% appear once; the ten largest clones hold approximately 30%. General study points: PBMC repertoires of eventual disease-control patients split at W3 into clonality or diversity gains.

The time point is: pre-treatment baseline. This CDR3 spans 17 amino acids. Germline values: CDR1 MDHEN, CDR2 SYDVKM. V trimming: 3 bases; J trimming: 4 bases; junction bases outside the gene matches: 11. This clone was picked up one time. The target antigen is unknown. The sequencing here drew on blood, taken from a patient treated with checkpoint blockade. The chain uses TRBV28 and TRBJ2-5; 10 positions match TRBD1. This receptor was identified in a human donor with melanoma. The CDR3 is CASSFVEWDRGGETQYF. For the CDR3, the DNA is TGTGCCAGCAGTTTTGTGGAATGGGACAGGGGTGGAGAGACCCAGTACTTC.